The 16 T cell receptor beta chains below all came from one sample that was sequenced in a study of cytomegalovirus exposure and HLA in healthy donors. The primer mix had 60 Vbeta and 13 Jbeta primers. The repertoire was sequenced with immunoSEQ multiplex PCR; TCRdb's copy has only in-frame clones and lacks some. The data show about 190,000 clones, more than 80% seen once. The specimen sequenced was PBMCs. Receptors originate from a male donor in good health and CMV-seronegative.

This clone was detected once. This rearrangement joins TRBV28 to TRBJ2-7; 8 bases map to TRBD1. The length of the CDR3 is 14 residues. Germline V CDR1 and CDR2: MDHEN, SYDVKM. V dropped 3 bases and J dropped 1; count of bases not matched to a gene: 2. CDR3 region: CASSFWTGSYEQYF. The DNA for the CDR3 is TGTGCCAGCAGTTTCTGGACAGGGTCCTACGAGCAGTACTTC.

The chain couples TRBV14 to TRBJ2-7, with TRBD1 matching over 9 bases. The J segment lost 4 bases and the V segment lost 6 bases, leaving 10 bases of the junction unmatched. Germline V gives CDR1 SGHDN, CDR2 FVKESK. This CDR3 comprises 15 residues. The CDR3 nucleotides read TGTGCCAGCAGGGCATCGGGACAGGGCTCGTACGAGCAGTACTTC. As protein: CASRASGQGSYEQYF.

The rearrangement links TRBV6-5 to TRBJ2-1, with 9 nucleotides matching TRBD2. V shed 6 bases, J shed 9 bases, and the junction held 12 bases outside the gene matches. Germline loops: CDR1 MNHEY, CDR2 SVGAGI. CDR3 length equals 15 residues. In DNA, the CDR3 is TGTGCCAGCAGCCCGATAGCGGGAGAGGTGGGTGAGCAGTTCTTC. The encoded protein is CASSPIAGEVGEQFF.

The table lists this clone with a few counts. The chain links TRBV7-2 to TRBJ1-6; 8 bases match TRBD1. The germline CDR1 and CDR2 sequences are SGHTA and FQGNSA. CDR3 length: 14 amino acids. The V segment lost 5 bases and the J segment 6 bases; nucleotides outside the gene matches: 3. The chain's CDR3 is CASSQDRVNSPLHF. The CDR3 coding sequence is TGTGCCAGCAGCCAGGACAGGGTTAATTCACCCCTCCACTTT.

V and J are TRBV9 and TRBJ2-1; 9 nucleotides line up with TRBD2. The length of the CDR3 is 16 residues. Trimming removed 0 bases from V and 8 bases from J; junction bases left unmatched: 9. Germline V gene sequence: CDR1 SGDLS, CDR2 YYNGEE. In DNA, the CDR3 is TGTGCCAGCAGCGTAGGTGACGCGGGGGGGATCGATGAGCAGTTCTTC. Translated, it gives CASSVGDAGGIDEQFF.

The rearrangement joins TRBV6-1 to TRBJ2-1, with 9 bases that match TRBD2. Germline assignment: CDR1 MNHNS and CDR2 SASEGT. The CDR3 is made up of 17 amino acids. V was clipped by 2 bases and J by 7 bases; unmatched bases: 12. CDR3 nucleotides: TGTGCCAGCAGTGAACCTGGCGGGGGGGCCAATAGGAATGAGCAGTTCTTC. Its protein is CASSEPGGGANRNEQFF.

This clone was seen a handful of times. The V and J genes are TRBV27 and TRBJ2-2, with TRBD2 matching 9 bases. Trimming cost V 6 bases and J 7 bases; bases outside gene matches: 9. The germline V gene encodes CDR1 MNHEY and CDR2 SMNVEV (reference sequence). The CDR3 has 15 residues. CDR3 sequence (DNA): TGTGCCAGCAGCCCATTAGCGGGGGTTGGCGGGGAGCTGTTTTTT. Its translation is CASSPLAGVGGELFF.

This clone came up once. This rearrangement joins TRBV5-5 to TRBJ2-3; 8 bases match TRBD1. Germline trimming cut 7 bases from V and 2 bases from J; bases unmatched to any gene: 9. The V gene's germline CDR1 is SGHKS and CDR2 YYEKEE (reference sequence). This CDR3 spans 15 amino acids. For the CDR3, the DNA is TGTGCCAGCCGAAACAGGGGGAGCATCACAGATACGCAGTATTTT. Protein: CASRNRGSITDTQYF.

The chain links TRBV4-3 to TRBJ2-7, with D perhaps TRBD1 (6 bases). Trimming left V 4 bases short and J 7 bases short, with 20 bases between. The V gene's germline CDR1 is LGHNA and CDR2 YSLEER. The CDR3 has 15 amino acids. The CDR3 sequence is CASSRETGHPWEQYF. DNA of the CDR3: TGCGCCAGCAGCCGAGAGACAGGTCACCCATGGGAGCAGTACTTC.

This chain links TRBV7-9 with TRBJ2-5; 7 bases line up with TRBD1. The end of the DNA fits TRBJ2-7 better, so the J call may be wrong. The CDR3 consists of 15 residues. Germline CDR1 is SEHNR and CDR2 is FQNEAQ (reference sequence). In DNA form, the CDR3 reads TGTGCCAGCAGCCCAAGGACAGGTGGCTCCTACGAGCAGTACTTC. Its translation is CASSPRTGGSYEQYF.

There are a few counts of this clone. The chain has TRBV4-3 and TRBJ2-7; 14 bases are a match to TRBD2. The length of the CDR3 is 15 residues. The germline V gene has CDR1 LGHNA and CDR2 YSLEER. V was clipped by 1 base and J by 5 bases; unmatched bases: 1. The CDR3 region has the DNA TGCGCCAGCAGCCAAGGACTAGCGGGAGGGCACGAGCAGTACTTC. This encodes CASSQGLAGGHEQYF.

V and J are TRBV7-3 and TRBJ1-1, with TRBD1 as a possible D gene (6 bases). This CDR3 is 14 amino acids long. Germline lookup yields CDR1 SGHTA and CDR2 FQGTGA. V lost 0 bases and J lost 10, with 15 bases in between. For the CDR3, the DNA is TGTGCCAGCAGCTTAACATGGGACAAGGGACGAGCTTTCTTT. This translates into CASSLTWDKGRAFF.

This chain uses TRBV5-1 with TRBJ1-2; weak D call: TRBD1 (6 bases). Trimming pared 9 bases from V and 0 bases from J, leaving 12 bases between. Germline CDR1 and CDR2: SGHRS and YFSETQ. The CDR3 is 13 residues long. CDR3 coding DNA: TGCGCCACCTCGACAGGAACTAACTATGGCTACACCTTC. Translated: CATSTGTNYGYTF.

The rearrangement joins TRBV5-4 to TRBJ1-1; D might be TRBD1 (6 bases). The CDR3 contains 16 residues. Germline loops: CDR1 SGHNT, CDR2 YYREEE (reference sequence). Trimming pared 4 bases from V and 2 bases from J, leaving 18 bases between. The CDR3 region has the DNA TGTGCCAGCAGCCCCCCTAAGAGGACAGCCAACACTGAAGCTTTCTTT. It specifies CASSPPKRTANTEAFF.

The genes are TRBV19 and TRBJ2-3; 11 nucleotides match TRBD2. Germline CDR1 and CDR2: LNHDA and SQIVND (reference sequence). Trimming at V came to 5 bases and at J to 4 bases, leaving 5 bases not matched to a gene. CDR3 length: 15 residues. The CDR3 DNA is TGTGCCAGTAGTGTCGGGGGACTAGCGGCAGATACGCAGTATTTT. As protein: CASSVGGLAADTQYF.

The chain is built from TRBV7-2 and TRBJ2-7; possible D gene TRBD1, 7 bases. The CDR3 has 11 amino acids. Germline CDR1 reads SGHTA; CDR2 reads FQGNSA. V lost 7 bases, J lost 13 bases, and 17 bases lay in between. CDR3 nucleotide sequence: TGTGCCAGCACCCCAGGGGGGATGGCCTACTTC. This translates into CASTPGGMAYF.